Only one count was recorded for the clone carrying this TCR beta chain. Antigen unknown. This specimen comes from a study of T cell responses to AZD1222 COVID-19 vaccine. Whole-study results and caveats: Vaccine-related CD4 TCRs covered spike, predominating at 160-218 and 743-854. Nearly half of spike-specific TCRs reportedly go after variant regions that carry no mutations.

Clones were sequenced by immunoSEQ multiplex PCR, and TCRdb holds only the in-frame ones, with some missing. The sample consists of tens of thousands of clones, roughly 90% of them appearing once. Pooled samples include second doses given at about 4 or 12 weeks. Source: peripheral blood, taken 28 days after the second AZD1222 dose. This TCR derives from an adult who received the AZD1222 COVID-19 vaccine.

The CDR3 loop is CASTSTQGLANEQFF. DNA of the CDR3: TGTGCCAGCACCTCGACCCAGGGACTAGCCAATGAGCAGTTCTTC. The chain links TRBV7-9 to TRBJ2-1; TRBD2 matches at 9 bases. Germline V gene data show CDR1 as SEHNR and CDR2 as FQNEAQ (reference sequence). V was clipped by 7 bases and J by 6 bases; unmatched bases: 10. This CDR3 spans 15 amino acids.